Following are 23 T cell receptor beta chains from one sample sequenced in a study of blood T cells in healthy people across ages. A sample-barcoded 5' primer and a J-beta primer mix were used in a second PCR of roughly 7 to 11 cycles. MiXCR was run by TCRdb on the 5' RACE reads, yielding one entry per CDR3 protein. Of roughly 640,000 distinct CDR3 sequences listed, less than 35% are singletons. Sequencing was performed on blood. The source of these receptors is a woman aged 80 or over in good health.

There are many counts of this clonotype. CDR3 nucleotide sequence: TGTGCCAGCAGTCCGCTAGGCAGGAACTTTGGAGCTTTCTTT. Residues: CASSPLGRNFGAFF. The gene calls are TRBV6-6 and TRBJ1-1, with D unclear. There are 14 residues in the CDR3. CDR1 MNHNY and CDR2 SVGAGI come from the germline V gene (reference sequence). Trimming removed 5 bases from V and 10 bases from J, with 20 bases in between.

V gene TRBV20-1 combines with J gene TRBJ2-3, with a tentative D call TRBD2 (6 bases). V shed 3 bases and J shed 0 bases, with 10 bases lying between them. The CDR3 is 14 amino acids. Germline CDR1 reads DFQATT; CDR2 reads SNEGSKA (reference sequence). The CDR3 spells CSARVSGSTDTQYF. DNA of the CDR3: TGCAGTGCTAGGGTTAGCGGAAGCACAGATACGCAGTATTTT.

A note on this clonotype: The junction departs from germline at one end; a sequencing error may be responsible. The genes are TRBV7-9 and TRBJ2-1; D might be TRBD2 (5 bases). The CDR3 length is 15 residues. Germline lookup yields CDR1 SEHNR and CDR2 FQNEAQ (reference sequence). CDR3 residues: CAGSFSSRTGDEQFF. DNA of the CDR3: TGTGCCGGCAGCTTTTCGTCCAGAACCGGGGATGAGCAGTTCTTC.

This clonotype was found many times. The V call is TRBV9, the J call TRBJ1-6; D remains ambiguous. V was trimmed by 2 bases and J by 4 bases, leaving 7 bases between them. The CDR3 loop spans 14 amino acids. CDR1 is SGDLS and CDR2 is YYNGEE in the germline V gene. For the CDR3, the DNA is TGTGCCAGCAGCGTGGAACAATATAATTCACCCCTCCACTTT. Translating it yields CASSVEQYNSPLHF.

This clonotype was counted only a few times. A much larger clone differs by one base, so this may be a read error. The genes are TRBV6-1 and TRBJ2-7; 7 bases align to TRBD2. Germline CDR1 is MNHNS and CDR2 is SASEGT. This CDR3 is built from 16 residues. V was pared by 2 bases and J by 1 base, with 8 bases of the junction left unmatched. This chain's CDR3 is CASSERFGLGSYEQYF. The CDR3 DNA reads as TGTGCCAGCAGTGAAAGGTTTGGACTAGGGTCCTACGAGCAGTACTTC.

This clonotype was seen ten or more times. The CDR3 nucleotides read TGTGCCAGCAGTCGAACCGGAGGAAACTATGGCTACACCTTC. Its translation: CASSRTGGNYGYTF. The chain uses TRBV6-5 and TRBJ1-2; D gene uncertain. Germline assignment: CDR1 MNHEY and CDR2 SVGAGI. The germline V and J ends were trimmed by 5 bases and 2 bases, with 12 bases remaining between them. The CDR3 has 14 residues.

The chain couples TRBV5-1 to TRBJ2-1; maybe TRBD1 (5 bases). The CDR3 totals 15 residues. Looked up from germline, CDR1 is SGHRS and CDR2 is YFSETQ. Trimming stripped 0 bases from V and 4 bases from J, with 11 bases between. This CDR3 reads CASSLAAGQYNEQFF. In DNA form, the CDR3 reads TGCGCCAGCAGCTTGGCGGCAGGGCAATACAATGAGCAGTTCTTC.

This clonotype was counted many times. V usage is TRBV11-3 and J usage is TRBJ2-5; possibly TRBD2 for D (7 bases). The CDR3 has 19 residues. With 1 base removed from V and 4 bases from J, the gap between germline ends came to 25 bases. Germline V gene lookup returns CDR1 SGHNT and CDR2 YENEEA. The CDR3 DNA follows: TGTGCCAGCAGCTTAGTAGGGGGGGCTGCTAGCGGTGACTCAGAGACCCAGTACTTC. Translating gives CASSLVGGAASGDSETQYF.

This clonotype showed up just a few times. CDR3 amino acids: CATSDPSGARREAQYF. CDR3 DNA: TGTGCCACCAGTGACCCTAGCGGGGCCAGGCGGGAGGCCCAGTACTTC. The genes are TRBV24-1 and TRBJ2-7; 9 nucleotides match TRBD2. This CDR3 spans 16 amino acids. CDR1 is KGHDR, CDR2 SFDVKD, per germline. The J segment lost 10 bases and the V segment lost 4 bases, leaving 16 bases of the junction unmatched.

This clonotype was recorded at least ten times. The rearrangement links TRBV28 to TRBJ2-5; the match to TRBD2 covers 10 bases. The CDR3 has 15 amino acids. CDR1 is MDHEN, CDR2 SYDVKM, per germline. The V and J ends lost 3 bases and 3 bases, in that order; junction bases with no gene match: 4. The CDR3 loop reads CASSFLAGGEETQYF. The CDR3 coding sequence is TGTGCCAGCAGTTTTTTAGCGGGGGGCGAAGAGACCCAGTACTTC.

This clonotype was detected many times. V usage is TRBV5-5 and J usage is TRBJ2-1; 8 bases are shared with TRBD1. The CDR3 covers 15 residues. Losses at the gene ends were 4 bases for V and 2 bases for J; bases not matched to a gene: 5. From germline, CDR1 is SGHKS and CDR2 YYEKEE (reference sequence). The CDR3 is CASSVGQGTYNEQFF. The DNA for the CDR3 is TGTGCCAGCAGCGTAGGACAGGGAACCTACAATGAGCAGTTCTTC. The complete variable domain, with remaining parts taken from reference TRBV5-5 and TRBJ2-1, reads DAGVTQSPTHLIKTRGQQVTLRCSPISGHKSVSWYQQVLGQGPQFIFQYYEKEERGRGNFPDRFSARQFPNYSSELNVNALLLGDSALYLCASSVGQGTYNEQFFGPGTRLTVL.

The chain uses TRBV30 and TRBJ1-2; D gene unclear. CDR3 length: 14 residues. The V gene lost 3 bases and the J gene lost 6 bases, with 17 bases spanning the gap. Germline CDR1 is GTSNPN and CDR2 is SVGIG (reference sequence). The CDR3 loop reads CAWRTPGRRHGYTF. CDR3 bases: TGTGCCTGGAGAACCCCCGGGAGGCGACATGGCTACACCTTC. The full variable domain, rest sourced from reference TRBV30 and TRBJ1-2, is SQTIHQWPATLVQPVGSPLSLECTVEGTSNPNLYWYRQAAGRGLQLLFYSVGIGQISSEVPQNLSASRPQDRQFILSSKKLLLSDSGFYLCAWRTPGRRHGYTFGSGTRLTVV.

This clonotype was counted between two and nine times. One end of the junction varies from germline; a read error may be responsible. This rearrangement joins TRBV20-1 to TRBJ2-5; D might be TRBD2 (6 bases). The CDR3 runs to 15 residues. Germline assignment: CDR1 DFQATT and CDR2 SNEGSKA (reference sequence). This CDR3 reads CSAITFAGSQEAQYF. In nucleotides, the CDR3 is TGCAGTGCTATTACTTTCGCGGGATCTCAAGAGGCCCAGTACTTC.

In the case of this clonotype: A much larger clone lies one base from this, so it may be a read error. The chain combines TRBV20-1 with TRBJ1-6, with TRBD1 matching over 10 bases. Germline CDR1 DFQATT, CDR2 SNEGSKA (reference sequence). This CDR3 spans 14 amino acids. For the CDR3, the DNA is TGCAATGCTGGAAAGGACAGGGGGAATTCACCCCTCCACTTT. Encoded protein: CNAGKDRGNSPLHF.

This clonotype has at least ten counts. The chain carries TRBV5-1 and TRBJ1-4, with D unresolved. CDR1 and CDR2 from the germline V gene are SGHRS and YFSETQ. There are 16 residues in the CDR3. V lost 4 bases, J lost 0 bases, and 13 bases lay in between. The CDR3 DNA is TGCGCCAGCAGCCAGGCCATCCTTGCAACTAATGAAAAACTGTTTTTT. Protein product: CASSQAILATNEKLFF.

The chain recombines TRBV29-1 with TRBJ1-2; 9 bases fit TRBD1. This CDR3 has 15 amino acids. Germline CDR1 is SQVTM and CDR2 is ANQGSEA. J gave up 4 bases and V 0 bases, and 6 bases lay outside the gene matches. This chain's CDR3 is CSVEELQGALYGYTF. The DNA for the CDR3 is TGCAGCGTTGAAGAATTACAGGGGGCCCTCTATGGCTACACCTTC. The whole variable domain, remainder taken from reference TRBV29-1 and TRBJ1-2, is SAVISQKPSRDICQRGTSLTIQCQVDSQVTMMFWYRQQPGQSLTLIATANQGSEATYESGFVIDKFPISRPNLTFSTLTVSNMSPEDSSIYLCSVEELQGALYGYTFGSGTRLTVV.

CDR3 coding DNA: TGTGCCAGCAGCCAAGCCCCCAGCGGGGGGGCCTCCGGGGAGCTGTTTTTT. It encodes CASSQAPSGGASGELFF. The chain uses TRBV4-2 and TRBJ2-2; 10 bases match TRBD2. CDR3 size: 17 residues. Germline V lookup: CDR1 LGHNA, CDR2 YNFKEQ. Germline trimming cut 1 base from V and 6 bases from J; bases unmatched to any gene: 8.

This clonotype was seen ten or more times. The rearrangement links TRBV12-3 or TRBV12-4 to TRBJ2-7, with D possibly TRBD1 on 6 matching bases. The CDR3 has 15 amino acids. V lost 6 bases to trimming and J lost 7 bases, with 22 bases between them. The CDR3 DNA follows: TGTGCCAGCAGAGTACAGGGATGGGGCTCGGAAGAGCAGTACTTC. Translating gives CASRVQGWGSEEQYF.

This clonotype was observed at least ten times. The chain employs TRBV6-1 and TRBJ2-7; D ambiguous. V lost 3 bases and J lost 6, with 15 bases in between. The CDR3 covers 14 residues. Germline V gene data show CDR1 as MNHNS and CDR2 as SASEGT. The CDR3: CASSDAGPQSEQYF. DNA for the CDR3: TGTGCCAGCAGTGACGCCGGGCCCCAATCCGAGCAGTACTTC.

The chain employs TRBV7-9 and TRBJ1-1, with TRBD1 matching 9 bases. CDR3 length: 15 amino acids. The V and J ends lost 5 bases and 8 bases, in that order; junction bases with no gene match: 12. Germline V lookup: CDR1 SEHNR, CDR2 FQNEAQ (reference sequence). DNA of the CDR3: TGTGCCAGCAGCCGCGGGGGACAGGGATTGTCGGAAGCTTTCTTT. Translating gives CASSRGGQGLSEAFF.

This clonotype was detected many times. The V gene is TRBV20-1, the J gene TRBJ1-5; a weak D match, TRBD1 (6 bases). The V gene lost 6 bases and the J gene lost 7 bases, with 19 bases spanning the gap. The CDR3 runs 14 residues. The V gene's germline CDR1 is DFQATT and CDR2 SNEGSKA (reference sequence). CDR3 region: CSASTGRVDQPQHF. CDR3 coding DNA: TGCAGTGCCTCCACAGGGAGGGTGGACCAGCCCCAGCATTTT.

The chain is built from TRBV5-1 and TRBJ2-1; perhaps TRBD1 as D (5 bases). The germline CDR1 and CDR2 sequences are SGHRS and YFSETQ. Trimming removed 0 bases from V and 6 bases from J, with 10 bases in between. This CDR3 is 14 amino acids long. CDR3 loop: CASSLVVGLNEQFF. In DNA, the CDR3 is TGCGCCAGCAGCTTGGTGGTGGGGCTCAATGAGCAGTTCTTC.

The chain employs TRBV12-3 or TRBV12-4 and TRBJ2-7; D uncertain. This CDR3 comprises 14 residues. V dropped 4 bases and J dropped 3 bases, with 13 bases sitting between them. The CDR3 bases are TGTGCCAGCAGTTACCGGACCCCAATCTACGAGCAGTACTTC. Amino acids: CASSYRTPIYEQYF.